Below, 10 T cell receptor beta chains from the same sample are listed, as sequenced in a study of blood T cells in healthy people across ages. With a J-beta primer mix and a sample-barcoded 5' primer, a second PCR ran 7 to 11 cycles. Each CDR3 protein is one row after TCRdb ran MiXCR on the 5' RACE reads. The sample lists around 800,000 distinct CDR3 sequences; about 53% were seen once. The sequenced material came from blood. All receptors come from a man at least 80 years old in good health.

The rearrangement links TRBV6-5 to TRBJ1-1; D gene uncertain. This CDR3 has 16 amino acids. V was trimmed by 2 bases and J by 1 base, leaving 14 bases between them. The germline gives CDR1 MNHEY, CDR2 SVGAGI. The CDR3 sequence is CASSYLVVGRNTEAFF. In DNA, the CDR3 is TGTGCCAGCAGTTACCTTGTTGTCGGACGGAACACTGAAGCTTTCTTT.

The rearrangement uses TRBV6-1 and TRBJ1-5, with 9 positions matching TRBD1. CDR1 is MNHNS and CDR2 is SASEGT in the germline V gene. This CDR3 region has 19 residues. The V gene end was trimmed by 6 bases and the J gene end by 1 base; junction bases not matched to a gene: 16. DNA for the CDR3: TGTGCCAGCAGACTATTCGGACAGGGGATTAATCTGAGCAATCAGCCCCAGCATTTT. The encoded protein is CASRLFGQGINLSNQPQHF.

The chain couples TRBV29-1 to TRBJ1-5; D is possibly TRBD1 (6 bases). Trimming took off 5 bases at V and 4 bases at J, with 12 bases between the two ends. The CDR3 is 13 amino acids. Germline V gene data show CDR1 as SQVTM and CDR2 as ANQGSEA. The CDR3 protein is CSVCGGPNQPQHF. The CDR3 DNA is TGCAGCGTTTGTGGGGGGCCAAATCAGCCCCAGCATTTT.

There are a few counts of this clonotype. J is TRBJ1-6 and V is TRBV12-3 or TRBV12-4; 7 bases map to TRBD1. This CDR3 has 13 residues. V gave up 4 bases and J gave up 7 bases; unmatched junction bases: 1. CDR3 sequence: CASSSTGNSPLHF. CDR3 nucleotide sequence: TGTGCCAGCAGTTCGACAGGGAATTCACCCCTCCACTTT.

The chain couples TRBV5-1 to TRBJ2-7; the match to TRBD1 covers 9 bases. The CDR3 spans 15 residues. Unmatched junction bases numbered 9, after V lost 0 bases and J lost 8 bases. CDR1 is SGHRS, CDR2 YFSETQ, per germline. This chain's CDR3 is CASSLAGQGSLQQYF. The CDR3 coding sequence is TGCGCCAGCAGCTTGGCGGGACAGGGCAGCTTGCAGCAGTACTTC. The entire variable domain, with the rest obtained from reference TRBV5-1 and TRBJ2-7, is as follows: KAGVTQTPRYLIKTRGQQVTLSCSPISGHRSVSWYQQTPGQGLQFLFEYFSETQRNKGNFPGRFSGRQFSNSRSEMNVSTLELGDSALYLCASSLAGQGSLQQYFGPGTRLTVT.

This clonotype turned up a few times. V gene TRBV10-3 combines with J gene TRBJ2-7; D possibly corresponds to TRBD2 (5 bases). Germline CDR1 ENHRY, CDR2 SYGVKD. Trimming took off 6 bases at V and 1 base at J, with 10 bases between the two ends. This CDR3 is 13 amino acids long. The CDR3 region is CAIRASGSYEQYF. The CDR3 DNA reads TGTGCCATCAGGGCCTCGGGATCCTACGAGCAGTACTTC.

V is TRBV7-2 and J is TRBJ1-6, with D unresolved. Germline CDR1 SGHTA, CDR2 FQGNSA. This CDR3 contains 15 residues. Trimming took off 6 bases at V and 1 base at J, with 10 bases between the two ends. The CDR3 coding sequence is TGTGCCAGCAGTGACGAGGTTTCCTATAATTCACCCCTCCACTTT. It is translated as CASSDEVSYNSPLHF.

The rearrangement joins TRBV13 to TRBJ2-5, with TRBD2 identical over 8 bases. In germline, CDR1 is PRHDT, CDR2 FYEKMQ (reference sequence). This CDR3 contains 14 residues. The ends lost 2 bases at V and 11 bases at J; junction bases unmatched: 10. CDR3 amino acids: CASSLRAGADEQYF. As DNA, the CDR3 is TGTGCCAGCAGCTTACGAGCGGGAGCAGATGAGCAGTACTTC.

The chain is built from TRBV29-1 and TRBJ2-5; TRBD2 might be the D (6 bases). Trimming took off 1 base at V and 11 bases at J, with 11 bases between the two ends. CDR3 length equals 11 residues. Per the germline V gene, CDR1 is SQVTM and CDR2 is ANQGSEA. For the CDR3, the DNA is TGCAGCGTTGAAGTCGGGGGTGAGCAGTACTTC. Translation: CSVEVGGEQYF.

The chain carries TRBV27 and TRBJ2-7, with 11 bases identical to TRBD2. The CDR3 spans 14 residues. Germline lookup yields CDR1 MNHEY and CDR2 SMNVEV (reference sequence). Trimming removed 8 bases from V and 3 bases from J; junction bases left unmatched: 6. CDR3 in DNA: TGTGCCAGCTACCAGGGACTAGCGGTCTACGAGCAGTACTTC. This encodes CASYQGLAVYEQYF.